This TCR beta chain was obtained from a study of T cell changes during pregnancy in multiple sclerosis (dated by TCRdb to the late 2010s). With regard to the full study: Changes in the T cell repertoire over the course of pregnancy were examined in this study in women with multiple sclerosis.

CDR3 length: 14 amino acids, cysteine to phenylalanine. Kept here is only the CDR3 DNA, which spans 42 bases and is read in frame from base 1. Taken from the germline V gene (reference sequence), the CDR1 and CDR2 loops are LNHDA and SQIVND. V is shortened by 1 base, J by 7 bases, and the region joining them spans 14 bases. The method behind the library was the immunoSEQ multiplex PCR assay. As stored in TCRdb, this immuneACCESS dataset retains in-frame rearrangements with V and J assigned. A fraction of the clones does not appear; measured against another copy, unresolved V genes explain less than half of the discrepancy, and the remainder lacks a known reason. The sample has 65,000 to 85,000 clones on record, 90% to 95% of them singletons. More than 1.1% of the sample is in the top ten clones. In regard to this clone: This receptor's antigen is unknown. No clone much larger than this one lies a single base away; base qualities are absent.

Source: peripheral blood, taken after pregnancy. The chain uses TRBV19 and TRBJ2-7; the D gene lacks a confident call. The sequence derives from a female donor with multiple sclerosis, enrolled in a pregnancy study. The DNA sequence is TGTGCCAGTAGTATAGGGCAGACTCGAGGAGAGCAGTACTTC. Its translation reads: CASSIGQTRGEQYF.